Listed below are T cell receptor beta chains from one sample, sequenced in a study of T cell repertoires in cytomegalovirus infection. What these receptors recognize is not known. In TCRdb, the reads were re-called with MiXCR into one record per CDR3 protein. Among a few hundred thousand distinct CDR3 sequences, 29% were seen once, and the ten largest hold roughly 20%. Source: cultured PBMCs, taken from culture after CMV antigen stimulation. The receptors were sampled from a human donor in good health (CMV status not recorded). Some clones in this sample may be carry-over from other donors' samples. The CDR3 runs from the conserved cysteine through the conserved F or W. Fields, in order: clone size, V gene, J gene, CDR3 protein. Clone size is stated in some rows and not others, as once, few, many or a class when expanded.

few	TRBV7-6	TRBJ2-7	CASSSGAAYEQYF
NA	TRBV5-1	TRBJ1-2	CASSAGLGGLSGYTF
NA	TRBV28	TRBJ2-1	CASFSDQGRQFF
NA	TRBV28	TRBJ2-1	CASSLTSPDNEQFF
NA	TRBV7-9	TRBJ1-3	CASSGLDRTAGNTIYF
once	TRBV5-4	TRBJ2-2	CASSSLTSGRTGELFF
few	TRBV11-2	TRBJ2-3	CASSPTYSSTDTQYF
NA	TRBV5-4	TRBJ1-2	CASSLGWDYGYTF
few	TRBV20-1	TRBJ2-7	CSAPPRQFTYEQYF
NA	TRBV7-6	TRBJ2-7	CASSLALTSYEQYF
few	TRBV28	TRBJ1-2	CASTPRNYGYTF
NA	TRBV20-1	TRBJ2-2	CSVAPTGELFF
NA	TRBV15	TRBJ2-5	CATSNLRQGSRQETQYF
few	TRBV30	TRBJ1-1	CALDGGQGASRAFF
many	TRBV12-3/TRBV12-4	TRBJ1-5	CASSAQGNQPQHF
NA	TRBV6-1	TRBJ1-1	CASRGIWERDTEAFF
few	TRBV7-9	TRBJ2-1	CASSPGGRLAGLAYNEQFF
few	TRBV4-1	TRBJ2-7	CASSQDRRGDYEQYF
NA	TRBV20-1	TRBJ2-4	CSAEGAAKNIQYF
NA	TRBV27	TRBJ2-7	CASKDGRELSYEQYF
few	TRBV4-1	TRBJ1-1	CASSQGRGMNTEAFF
few	TRBV19	TRBJ1-5	CASKDRGQPQHF
NA	TRBV7-8	TRBJ2-1	CASSRPYNEPFF
many	TRBV7-8	TRBJ2-5	CASSLVLGSGTQYF
NA	TRBV6-1	TRBJ2-1	CASSEFGGSTYNEQFF
NA	TRBV24-1	TRBJ2-7	CATSEGTRGFPYEQYF
NA	TRBV18	TRBJ2-3	CASSPFGGGSTDTQYF
NA	TRBV6-2/TRBV6-3	TRBJ2-5	CASSFVWTRTQETQYF
many	TRBV4-2	TRBJ2-7	CASSQDLKGASAYEQYF
few	TRBV2	TRBJ2-1	CASGGGAGPSGEQFF
NA	TRBV25-1	TRBJ1-2	CASSARGGYTF
medium-sized	TRBV7-2	TRBJ1-6	CASSPRSTGNSPLHF
NA	TRBV6-6	TRBJ1-5	CATRPGRGRSNQPQHF
NA	TRBV19	TRBJ1-5	CASSRGDPNQPQHF
NA	TRBV6-5	TRBJ2-7	CASQTVNYEQYF
NA	TRBV4-1	TRBJ2-7	CASSQDAGDGEQYF
NA	TRBV29-1	TRBJ1-1	CSVDIDSGTEAFF
NA	TRBV24-1	TRBJ1-5	CATSGGSGSLNQPQHF
NA	TRBV19	TRBJ2-7	CASRRGSGEQYF
NA	TRBV6-5	TRBJ2-5	CASSYSTSGSMETQYF
few	TRBV10-2	TRBJ1-1	CASRERGGNTEAFF
many	TRBV7-8	TRBJ2-3	CASSLTGDTQYF